The clone carrying this T cell receptor (beta chain) came up a few times. The sample comes from a study of CD8+ T cells in alopecia areata. Described treatment: oral pan-JAK inhibitor, 5-10 mg twice daily. As the sequencing template, cDNA was produced by extracting RNA and reverse transcribing it. Profiling relied on immunoSEQ multiplex PCR, and the TCRdb table lists in-frame clones only, not all of them. Here the sample spans about 190,000 clones, 55% to 70% being singletons. The TCR sequence derives from a human donor with alopecia areata. Sample: CD4+ T cells sorted from blood, taken at week 4, from a patient treated with tofacitinib.

The CDR3 reads CSVVPSGETQYF. The CDR3 DNA is TGCAGCGTTGTTCCTAGCGGGGAGACCCAGTACTTC. The chain couples TRBV29-1 to TRBJ2-5; 8 bases are shared with TRBD2. With V trimmed by 4 bases and J by 5 bases, 3 bases remained unmatched. The CDR3 loop spans 12 amino acids. Germline CDR1 reads SQVTM; CDR2 reads ANQGSEA.